This TCR beta chain was sequenced during a study of blood T cell repertoires in COVID-19. In the original workflow: Estimated nucleated cell counts came from reference gene primer amplification. Produced via immunoSEQ multiplex PCR; TCRdb's table is partial and in-frame only. Clone size and V and J calls were adopted from that table, with D and trimming inferred from the DNA. Found here are 270,000 or so clones, 86% of them singletons; the top ten hold around 12%. The V end was cut by 1 base, the J end by 7 bases, with 16 bases between. CDR1 LGHDT and CDR2 YNNKEL come from the germline V gene (reference sequence). The CDR3 extends over 15 amino acids.

The sequence came from a woman in her 30s with COVID-19, enrolled during active disease. The J gene is TRBJ1-2, the V gene TRBV3-1 (or the pseudogene TRBV3-2), with a tentative D call TRBD1 (5 bases). The source material was peripheral blood. CDR3 nucleotide sequence: TGTGCCAGCAGCCAAGTTAGTTGGGGACTGGGTGGCTACACCTTC. Amino acid sequence: CASSQVSWGLGGYTF.